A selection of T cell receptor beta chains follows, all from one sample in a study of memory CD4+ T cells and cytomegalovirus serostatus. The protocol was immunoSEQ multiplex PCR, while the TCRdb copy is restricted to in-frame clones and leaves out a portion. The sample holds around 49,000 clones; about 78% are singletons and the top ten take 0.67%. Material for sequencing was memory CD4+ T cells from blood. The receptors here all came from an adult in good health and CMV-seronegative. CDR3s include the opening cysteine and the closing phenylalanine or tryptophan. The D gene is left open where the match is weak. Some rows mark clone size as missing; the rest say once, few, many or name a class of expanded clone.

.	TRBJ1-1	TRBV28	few	TGTGCCAGCAGTCCCCAACAGGGTCGGGACACTGAAGCTTTCTTT	CASSPQQGRDTEAFF
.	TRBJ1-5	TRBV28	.	TGTGCCAGCTCACAGAATAGCAATCAGCCCCAGCATTTT	CASSQNSNQPQHF
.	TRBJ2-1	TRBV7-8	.	TGTGCCAGCAGCTTAGTCCTAGCGATGGAGCAGTTCTTC	CASSLVLAMEQFF
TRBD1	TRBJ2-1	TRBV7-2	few	TGTGCCAGCAGCCCTCAGGGGGAGTCCTACAATGAGCAGTTCTTC	CASSPQGESYNEQFF
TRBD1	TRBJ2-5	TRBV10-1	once	TGCGCCAGCAGTGTGACAGGGGCTCAAGGGACCCAGTACTTC	CASSVTGAQGTQYF
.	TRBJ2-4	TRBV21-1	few	TGTGCCAGCAGCGACGATATGGGATCGTGGGCGGCCAAAAACATTCAGTACTTC	CASSDDMGSWAAKNIQYF
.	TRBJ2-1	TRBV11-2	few	TGTGCCAGCAGCTTACCCCTTGGCAGGGGACCGGGCAATGAGCAGTTCTTC	CASSLPLGRGPGNEQFF
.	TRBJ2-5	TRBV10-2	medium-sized	TGCGCCAGCAGTGTTACTGAAGAGACCCAGTACTTC	CASSVTEETQYF
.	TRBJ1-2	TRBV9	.	TGTGCCAGCAGCCCGGATCCTTCTAACTATGGCTACACCTTC	CASSPDPSNYGYTF
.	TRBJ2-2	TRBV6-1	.	TGTGCCAGCAGCCTTCAGGGGACCGGGGAGCTGTTTTTT	CASSLQGTGELFF
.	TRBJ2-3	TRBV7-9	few	TGTGCCAGCAGCTTAGTGGACTCCACAGATACGCAGTATTTT	CASSLVDSTDTQYF
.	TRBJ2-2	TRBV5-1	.	TGCGCCAGCAGCTTGGGGGGAAACACCGGGGAGCTGTTTTTT	CASSLGGNTGELFF
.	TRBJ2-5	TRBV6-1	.	TGTGCCAGCAGTGTGGCCACGCCAGGCCAAGAGACCCAGTACTTC	CASSVATPGQETQYF
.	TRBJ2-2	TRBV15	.	TGTGCCACCAGCAGAGATCAGAGGGGACGGACGAACACCGGGGAGCTGTTTTTT	CATSRDQRGRTNTGELFF
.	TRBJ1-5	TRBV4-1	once	TGCGCCAGCAGCCAACCATCAGACGGACCCAATCAGCCCCAGCATTTT	CASSQPSDGPNQPQHF
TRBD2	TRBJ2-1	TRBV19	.	TGTGCCAGTAGTATAGATGGGGCTAGCGGGAGGGCCAATGAGCAGTTCTTC	CASSIDGASGRANEQFF
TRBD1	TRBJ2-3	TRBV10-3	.	TGTGCCAACAGGGGAGAGGGGCCTACGCAGTATTTT	CANRGEGPTQYF
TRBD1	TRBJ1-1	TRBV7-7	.	TGTGCTAGCAGCTTATTCGGACAGGGGAACACTGAAGCTTTCTTT	CASSLFGQGNTEAFF
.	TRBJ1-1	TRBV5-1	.	TGCGCCAGCAGCTTGGACACGAGGAACACTGAAGCTTTCTTT	CASSLDTRNTEAFF
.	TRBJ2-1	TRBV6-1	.	TGTGCCAGCAGTGGCCAACAGGGGGGGACCCACAATGAGCAGTTCTTC	CASSGQQGGTHNEQFF
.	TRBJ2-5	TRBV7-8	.	TGTGCCAGCAGCTTCTCCGGCGGGACGGCGAACCAAGAGACCCAGTACTTC	CASSFSGGTANQETQYF
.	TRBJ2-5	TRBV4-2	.	TGTGCCAGCAGCCAAGAGGCAGGGAATGAAGAGACCCAGTACTTC	CASSQEAGNEETQYF
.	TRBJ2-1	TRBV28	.	TGTGCCAGCAGTTTTTCAGTGGGAGAGCAGTTCTTC	CASSFSVGEQFF
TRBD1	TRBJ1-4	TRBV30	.	TGTGCCTGGAGTGTACGCGGGGGACAGCCTAATGAAAAACTGTTTTTT	CAWSVRGGQPNEKLFF
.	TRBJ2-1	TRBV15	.	TGTGCCACCAGCCGCCAGGGGACCAATGAGCAGTTCTTC	CATSRQGTNEQFF
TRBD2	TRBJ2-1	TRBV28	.	TGTGCCAGCAGTTCCGCGGGGGTGAACTACAATGAGCAGTTCTTC	CASSSAGVNYNEQFF
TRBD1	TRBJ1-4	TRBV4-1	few	TGCGCCAGCAGCCAAGAACGAGGGGACAGGCTAAAACTGTTTTTT	CASSQERGDRLKLFF
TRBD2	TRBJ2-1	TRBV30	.	TGTGCCTGGAGAGGTGGGACTAGCGGAAAAAAAGGCTACAATGAGCAGTTCTTC	CAWRGGTSGKKGYNEQFF
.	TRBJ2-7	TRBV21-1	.	TGTGCCAGCAGCAAAAAGTCAGCTCGACAGGGGATAGCCTACGAGCAGTACTTC	CASSKKSARQGIAYEQYF
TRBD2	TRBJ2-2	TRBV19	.	TGTGCCAGTAGTATTAGCGGGAGTATCACCGGGGAGCTGTTTTTT	CASSISGSITGELFF
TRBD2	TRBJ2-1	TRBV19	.	TGTGCCAGTAGTACCTTAGCGGGAGGCTCCTACAATGAGCAGTTCTTC	CASSTLAGGSYNEQFF
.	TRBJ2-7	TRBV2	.	TGTGCCAGCATCCCTTCCCTCGCTCAAGTTCAGGGGTACTTC	CASIPSLAQVQGYF
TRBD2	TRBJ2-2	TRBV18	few	TGTGCCAGCTCAAGGACTAGCGGGAGGGCCGTTAACACCGGGGAGCTGTTTTTT	CASSRTSGRAVNTGELFF
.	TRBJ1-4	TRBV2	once	TGTGCCAGCAGTGCTTCGTCGGGGGGACGTTTGTTTTTT	CASSASSGGRLFF
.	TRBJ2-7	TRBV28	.	TGTGCCAGCAGTTCCAGCGGGCAGATTTCCTACGAGCAGTACTTC	CASSSSGQISYEQYF
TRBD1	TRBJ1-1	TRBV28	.	TGTGCCAGCAGTTTGCCAACCGGGACAGCATCGATGAACACTGAAGCTTTCTTT	CASSLPTGTASMNTEAFF
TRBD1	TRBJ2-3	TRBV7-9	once	TGTGCCAGCAGCTTAGCAAGACAGGGGGTCACGACAGATACGCAGTATTTT	CASSLARQGVTTDTQYF
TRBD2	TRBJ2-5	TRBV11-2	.	TGTGCCAGCAGCCCCGGGACTAGCGGGATCCAAGAGACCCAGTACTTC	CASSPGTSGIQETQYF
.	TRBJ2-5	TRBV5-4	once	TGTGCCAGCAGCCAGAAGGAGGCTGAAGAGACCCAGTACTTC	CASSQKEAEETQYF
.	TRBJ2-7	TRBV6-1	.	TGTGCCAGCACCCTGAGCGATGCCTACGAGCAGTACTTC	CASTLSDAYEQYF
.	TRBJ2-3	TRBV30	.	TGTGCCTGGAGTGTGGGGGTCGGGAAATCAGATACGCAGTATTTT	CAWSVGVGKSDTQYF
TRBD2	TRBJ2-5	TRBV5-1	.	TGCGCCAGCAGCTTGGGGGCTAGCGGGGAGACCCAGTACTTC	CASSLGASGETQYF
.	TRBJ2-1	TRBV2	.	TGTGCCAGCACCGAGGGGTTTAGAAATGAGCAGTTCTTC	CASTEGFRNEQFF
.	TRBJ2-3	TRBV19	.	TGTGCCAGTAGTATACTAGGGGGGCTTAGCACAGATACGCAGTATTTT	CASSILGGLSTDTQYF
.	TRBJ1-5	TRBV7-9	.	TGTGCCAGCAGCTCCGGGGTTCAGCCCCAGCATTTT	CASSSGVQPQHF
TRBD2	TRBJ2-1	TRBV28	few	TGTGCCAGCAGTCCGGGGAGGGGCCCCTACAATGAGCAGTTCTTC	CASSPGRGPYNEQFF
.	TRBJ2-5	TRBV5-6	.	TGTGCCAGCAGCTTAATCAGGGGTGAGACCCAGTACTTC	CASSLIRGETQYF
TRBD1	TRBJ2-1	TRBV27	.	TGTGCCAGCAGTTTATGGTGGACAGGGGGCGAAAATGAGCAGTTCTTC	CASSLWWTGGENEQFF
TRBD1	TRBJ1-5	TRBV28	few	TGTGCCAGCAGTTTCGAGGACAGGGAGCATCAGCCCCAGCATTTT	CASSFEDREHQPQHF
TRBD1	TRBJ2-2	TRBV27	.	TGTGCCAGCAGAAACGTTAACAGGGGAAAGGAGCTGTTTTTT	CASRNVNRGKELFF
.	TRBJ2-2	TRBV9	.	TGTGCCAGCAGCGTAGGAGTCACCGGGGAGCTGTTTTTT	CASSVGVTGELFF
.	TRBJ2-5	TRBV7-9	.	TGTGCCAGCAGGAAACTGGAGAAAGAGACCCAGTACTTC	CASRKLEKETQYF
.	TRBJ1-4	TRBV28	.	TGTGCCAGCAACGGAGGCAATGAAAAACTGTTTTTT	CASNGGNEKLFF
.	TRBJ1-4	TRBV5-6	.	TGTGCCAGCAGCTTGGGTGTCCCTACGGGAGAAAAACTGTTTTTT	CASSLGVPTGEKLFF